Given below is one TCR beta chain in context. What it recognizes is unknown. Trimming stripped 3 bases from V and 4 bases from J, with 10 bases between. The CDR3 length is 14 residues. The V gene's germline CDR1 is MGHRA and CDR2 YSYEKL. Unique molecular identifiers were used in preparing the TCRbeta library. TCRdb used MiXCR to reprocess the PCR reads, holding one entry per CDR3 protein. The repertoire consists of about 980,000 distinct CDR3 sequences, with less than 30% occurring once and the leading ten covering around 30%. The sample is drawn from a study of T-cell reconstitution after alpha-beta-depleted transplantation in children. Findings of the study overall: T-cell numbers and diversity one year post-transplant derived largely from freshly generated T cells. The study reportedly traced alpha-beta T cells about two months after transplant to several hundred expanded graft clones. It was surviving recipient T cells and thymic progenitors that gave some patients high TCRbeta diversity at day 60.

This TCR came from a boy less than two years old who had a stem cell transplant for SCID, so the T cells may come from the graft donor. The material was PBMCs, mostly from graft donor cells, obtained 360 days after TCRalphabeta/CD19-depleted stem cell transplant. The chain joins TRBV4-1 to TRBJ2-1, with D perhaps matching TRBD1 (5 bases). This CDR3 reads CASSQRDRYNEQFF. CDR3 sequence (DNA): TGCGCCAGCAGCCAGCGCGACAGATACAATGAGCAGTTCTTC.